These 20 T cell receptor beta chains originate from one sample sequenced in a study of shared clonotypes between healthy human individuals. CD45RO-negative CD8 cells positively selected for CCR7 made up the naive population, which excluded terminally differentiated effector memory CD45RA+ cells. The assay was immunoSEQ multiplex PCR, and TCRdb's table has in-frame clones only and misses some. The table records about 1,800,000 clones, about 94% of them present only once. The sample was naive CD8+ T cells sorted from blood. The receptors come from a man between 18 and 35 years old in good health.

V and J are TRBV30 and TRBJ2-3, with D unresolved. This CDR3 has 13 amino acids. Germline CDR1 and CDR2: GTSNPN and SVGIG (reference sequence). V dropped 0 bases and J dropped 5 bases, with 9 bases sitting between them. The chain's CDR3 is CAWSVIRGDTQYF. CDR3 in DNA: TGTGCCTGGAGTGTAATCCGAGGAGATACGCAGTATTTT.

This rearrangement joins TRBV11-2 to TRBJ2-1; TRBD2 agrees at 9 bases. The V and J ends lost 5 bases and 3 bases, in that order; junction bases with no gene match: 5. This CDR3 is built from 15 residues. CDR1 is SGHAT and CDR2 is FQNNGV in the germline V gene. CDR3 sequence (DNA): TGTGCCAGCAGCCGCGGGGGGGATATCTACAATGAGCAGTTCTTC. Its translation: CASSRGGDIYNEQFF.

The rearrangement joins TRBV2 to TRBJ2-7, with TRBD2 matching 8 bases. CDR3 length: 15 amino acids. Germline V gene sequence: CDR1 SNHLY, CDR2 FYNNEI. Trimming took 2 bases from V and 2 from J; bases not matched to a gene: 5. The CDR3 spells CASSELAGETYEQYF. For the CDR3, the DNA is TGTGCCAGCAGTGAACTAGCGGGTGAAACCTACGAGCAGTACTTC.

The count of this clone is one. V usage is TRBV4-1 and J usage is TRBJ1-2; no clear D. This CDR3 contains 14 residues. The ends were cut back, 1 base at V and 8 bases at J, with 14 bases in the middle. CDR1 and CDR2 (germline): MGHRA, YSYEKL. CDR3: CASSQVLTPGGYTF. CDR3 nucleotides: TGCGCCAGCAGCCAAGTTTTAACTCCGGGCGGCTACACCTTC.

The V call is TRBV7-9, the J call TRBJ2-7, with D perhaps being TRBD1 or TRBD2 (5 bases each). CDR3 length equals 15 residues. Per germline, CDR1 SEHNR and CDR2 FQNEAQ (reference sequence). Trimming stripped 4 bases from V and 7 bases from J, with 20 bases between. This chain's CDR3 is CASSSPAGTRVEQYF. CDR3 bases: TGTGCCAGCAGCTCCCCAGCCGGGACCCGTGTTGAGCAGTACTTC.

This chain connects TRBV21-1 to TRBJ1-1; TRBD1 was called by the table and not checked on the DNA. TRBV21-1 is marked as a pseudogene. The CDR3 spans 18 residues. The CDR3 is CASSNRQGCGWSGTEAFF. CDR3 sequence (DNA): TGTGCCAGCAGCAACCGACAGGGTTGTGGTTGGAGTGGCACTGAAGCTTTCTTT.

The chain has TRBV7-2 and TRBJ1-5; TRBD1 aligns across 9 bases. There are 16 residues in the CDR3. V was clipped by 6 bases and J by 0 bases; unmatched bases: 6. Germline lookup yields CDR1 SGHTA and CDR2 FQGNSA. The DNA of the CDR3 is TGTGCCAGCAGTCCCAGGGACAGGGCTAGCAATCAGCCCCAGCATTTT. As protein: CASSPRDRASNQPQHF.

CDR3 nucleotide sequence: TGTGCCAGCAGCTTACCACAGGGACCATACAATGAGCAGTTCTTC. Translating gives CASSLPQGPYNEQFF. J is TRBJ2-1 and V is TRBV7-9; D may be TRBD1 (6 bases). The CDR3 has 15 amino acids. The ends were cut back, 2 bases at V and 4 bases at J, with 12 bases in the middle. Per germline, CDR1 SEHNR and CDR2 FQNEAQ (reference sequence).

The chain employs TRBV28 and TRBJ1-2, with a tentative D call TRBD1 (5 bases). CDR1 MDHEN and CDR2 SYDVKM come from the germline V gene. The CDR3 is 15 residues long. Trimming removed 4 bases from V and 2 bases from J, with 14 bases in between. The CDR3 sequence is CASSSTLEGNYGYTF. DNA for the CDR3: TGTGCCAGCAGTTCCACACTCGAGGGGAACTATGGCTACACCTTC.

The chain's CDR3 is CASSVRQGMNTEAFF. In nucleotides, the CDR3 is TGTGCCAGTAGTGTTCGACAGGGTATGAACACTGAAGCTTTCTTT. The rearrangement links TRBV19 to TRBJ1-1, with 7 nucleotides matching TRBD1. Germline V CDR1 and CDR2: LNHDA, SQIVND (reference sequence). Unmatched junction bases numbered 6, after V lost 5 bases and J lost 0 bases. This CDR3 is built from 15 residues.

The rearrangement joins TRBV7-9 to TRBJ2-3, with 11 bases identical to TRBD2. J lost 6 bases, V lost 4 bases, and 6 bases had no gene match. Germline CDR1 and CDR2: SEHNR and FQNEAQ (reference sequence). This CDR3 has 15 amino acids. CDR3 loop: CASSSLAGGEDTQYF. For the CDR3, the DNA is TGTGCCAGCAGCTCCTTAGCGGGAGGGGAGGATACGCAGTATTTT.

About this clone itself: This sample also contains other DNA sequences that code for the same CDR3. The chain uses TRBV4-1 and TRBJ2-5; D gene uncertain. This CDR3 contains 11 residues. Germline assignment: CDR1 MGHRA and CDR2 YSYEKL. Trimming cost V 3 bases and J 4 bases, with 3 bases left between them. CDR3 in amino acids: CASSHGETQYF. The CDR3 DNA follows: TGCGCCAGCAGCCACGGAGAGACCCAGTACTTC.

V and J are TRBV28 and TRBJ2-7; 8 bases align to TRBD1. Germline V gives CDR1 MDHEN, CDR2 SYDVKM. This CDR3 is 14 amino acids long. V lost 3 bases and J lost 3; bases outside the gene matches: 4. CDR3 sequence: CASSLPGGVYEQYF. Written as DNA, the CDR3 is TGTGCCAGCAGTTTGCCAGGGGGCGTCTACGAGCAGTACTTC.

This clone was observed once. At the DNA level, this CDR3 is encoded by other sequences in the same sample as well. This rearrangement joins TRBV7-9 to TRBJ2-7, with D unresolved. The germline V and J ends were trimmed by 5 bases and 3 bases, with 11 bases remaining between them. Germline lookup yields CDR1 SEHNR and CDR2 FQNEAQ (reference sequence). The CDR3 loop spans 13 amino acids. The CDR3 reads CASSPPGRYEQYF. CDR3 nucleotide sequence: TGTGCCAGCAGCCCACCCGGGCGCTACGAGCAGTACTTC.

Points on this clone: The identical CDR3 is also encoded by other nucleotide sequences in the sample. The chain carries TRBV6-6 and TRBJ2-2; 7 nucleotides align to TRBD2. With V trimmed by 6 bases and J by 5 bases, 6 bases remained unmatched. This CDR3 has 14 residues. Per the germline V gene, CDR1 is MNHNY and CDR2 is SVGAGI (reference sequence). CDR3 amino acids: CASSSGGGTGELFF. In DNA, the CDR3 is TGTGCCAGCAGCTCCGGCGGGGGAACCGGGGAGCTGTTTTTT.

This clone was seen just once. The CDR3 bases are TGTGCCAGCAGCCCCCGGTCCTATAATTCACCCCTCCACTTT. It is translated as CASSPRSYNSPLHF. V gene TRBV6-6 combines with J gene TRBJ1-6; D ambiguous. Germline values: CDR1 MNHNY, CDR2 SVGAGI (reference sequence). The CDR3 loop spans 14 amino acids. V was trimmed by 6 bases and J by 1 base, leaving 7 bases between them.

On this clone itself: Different DNA sequences within this sample yield the same CDR3. The chain employs TRBV5-4 and TRBJ2-7; TRBD1 agrees at 11 bases. The CDR3 contains 14 residues. The junction had 6 bases not matched to a gene; V was cut back by 3 bases and J by 7 bases. Germline CDR1 is SGHNT and CDR2 is YYREEE (reference sequence). The CDR3 DNA is TGTGCCAGCAGCTCCGGACAGGGGGCTCGGGAGCAGTACTTC. This gives the protein CASSSGQGAREQYF. Using reference TRBV5-4 and TRBJ2-7 for the parts outside the CDR3, the full variable domain is ETGVTQSPTHLIKTRGQQVTLRCSSQSGHNTVSWYQQALGQGPQFIFQYYREEENGRGNFPPRFSGLQFPNYSSELNVNALELDDSALYLCASSSGQGAREQYFGPGTRLTVT.

This rearrangement joins TRBV28 to TRBJ1-5; D is undetermined. The germline V gene has CDR1 MDHEN and CDR2 SYDVKM. CDR3 length equals 13 residues. The V end lost 3 bases, the J end lost 6 bases, and 9 bases lay between the germline ends. This chain's CDR3 is CASSFGSVQPQHF. The CDR3 DNA reads as TGTGCCAGCAGTTTTGGGTCGGTTCAGCCCCAGCATTTT.

V is TRBV9 and J is TRBJ2-7, with D tentatively TRBD2 (5 bases). The CDR3 consists of 14 residues. V was cut by 3 bases and J by 3 bases, with 13 bases left in between. Germline V gene data show CDR1 as SGDLS and CDR2 as YYNGEE. The CDR3 coding sequence is TGTGCCAGCAGCGCAGGTAGGACTGGCTACGAGCAGTACTTC. Translated: CASSAGRTGYEQYF.

The chain recombines TRBV5-4 with TRBJ1-3; a possible D gene is TRBD1 (5 bases). Deletions cut 0 bases from V and 0 bases from J, with 16 bases between. The CDR3 runs to 18 residues. The germline V gene encodes CDR1 SGHNT and CDR2 YYREEE (reference sequence). The CDR3 bases are TGTGCCAGCAGCTTGGATACCACAGGAACTCTCTCTGGAAACACCATATATTTT. Amino acids: CASSLDTTGTLSGNTIYF. Looking up the rest from reference TRBV5-4 and TRBJ1-3 gives the full variable domain: ETGVTQSPTHLIKTRGQQVTLRCSSQSGHNTVSWYQQALGQGPQFIFQYYREEENGRGNFPPRFSGLQFPNYSSELNVNALELDDSALYLCASSLDTTGTLSGNTIYFGEGSWLTVV.